This passage covers 24 T cell receptor beta chains from one sample sequenced in a study of blood T cell repertoires in COVID-19. The repertoire was sequenced with immunoSEQ multiplex PCR; TCRdb's copy has only in-frame clones and lacks some. Of approximately 220,000 clones listed, about 80% are singletons. The sequencing sample was made of peripheral blood. Receptors originate from a woman aged 30 to 39 who had recovered from COVID-19.

V usage is TRBV27 and J usage is TRBJ1-2, with D possibly TRBD1 on 6 matching bases. From germline, CDR1 is MNHEY and CDR2 SMNVEV (reference sequence). V was cut by 2 bases and J by 4 bases, with 8 bases left in between. The CDR3 consists of 13 residues. The CDR3 is CASSLTGPYGYTF. The CDR3 region has the DNA TGTGCCAGCAGTTTAACAGGGCCCTATGGCTACACCTTC.

The genes are TRBV27 and TRBJ1-5, with TRBD1 identical over 9 bases. CDR3 size: 14 residues. Germline-derived CDR1 and CDR2 are MNHEY and SMNVEV (reference sequence). V was pared by 6 bases and J by 5 bases, with 5 bases of the junction left unmatched. The CDR3 sequence is CASSQGQGDQPQHF. The CDR3 DNA sequence: TGTGCCAGCAGCCAGGGACAGGGCGATCAGCCCCAGCATTTT.

The chain couples TRBV7-7 to TRBJ2-7, with D perhaps matching TRBD1 (6 bases). Trimming removed 6 bases from V and 0 bases from J, with 12 bases in between. CDR1 SSHAT and CDR2 FNYEAQ come from the germline V gene (reference sequence). The CDR3 runs 14 residues. The CDR3 DNA is TGTGCCAGCAGGAGAACAGGGCCCTCCTACGAGCAGTACTTC. Translation: CASRRTGPSYEQYF. Full variable domain (outside the CDR3, taken from reference TRBV7-7 and TRBJ2-7): GAGVSQSPRYKVTKRGQDVTLRCDPISSHATLYWYQQALGQGPEFLTYFNYEAQPDKSGLPSDRFSAERPEGSISTLTIQRTEQRDSAMYRCASRRTGPSYEQYFGPGTRLTVT.

This chain uses TRBV4-1 with TRBJ2-2, with D possibly being TRBD2 (5 bases). The germline V gene has CDR1 MGHRA and CDR2 YSYEKL. The CDR3 spans 15 residues. Trimming removed 2 bases at V and 2 bases at J, with 9 bases between. The DNA of the CDR3 is TGCGCCAGCAGCCAAAGGCTAGCCAACACCGGGGAGCTGTTTTTT. This translates into CASSQRLANTGELFF.

This clone has more than one count but fewer than ten. The rearrangement uses TRBV6-5 and TRBJ2-2; 10 bases agree with TRBD2. J gave up 4 bases and V 8 bases, and 4 bases lay outside the gene matches. The CDR3 loop spans 14 amino acids. Germline CDR1 MNHEY, CDR2 SVGAGI. The CDR3 bases are TGTGCCAGCTGGACTAGCGGTTCCACCGGGGAGCTGTTTTTT. Translating it yields CASWTSGSTGELFF.

This sequence joins TRBV5-1 and TRBJ2-7, with 9 bases aligning to TRBD1. The J segment lost 3 bases and the V segment lost 2 bases, leaving 3 bases of the junction unmatched. The CDR3 has 14 residues. CDR1 and CDR2 from the germline V gene are SGHRS and YFSETQ. This CDR3 reads CASSLQGAYYEQYF. CDR3 DNA: TGCGCCAGCAGCTTACAGGGGGCCTACTACGAGCAGTACTTC.

This clone was recorded only once. V usage is TRBV19 and J usage is TRBJ2-6; D gene uncertain. This CDR3 spans 16 amino acids. Looked up from germline, CDR1 is LNHDA and CDR2 is SQIVND (reference sequence). V lost 0 bases, J lost 1 base, and 7 bases lay in between. The CDR3 region is CASSIEGRSGANVLTF. The CDR3 DNA reads TGTGCCAGTAGTATAGAGGGCAGATCTGGGGCCAACGTCCTGACTTTC. Full variable domain (rest looked up from reference TRBV19 and TRBJ2-6): DGGITQSPKYLFRKEGQNVTLSCEQNLNHDAMYWYRQDPGQGLRLIYYSQIVNDFQKGDIAEGYSVSREKKESFPLTVTSAQKNPTAFYLCASSIEGRSGANVLTFGAGSRLTVL.

The gene calls are TRBV5-1 and TRBJ1-1, with 8 nucleotides matching TRBD1. This CDR3 is 16 amino acids long. V shed 4 bases and J 4 bases; nucleotides not matched to a gene: 12. Per germline, CDR1 SGHRS and CDR2 YFSETQ. CDR3 protein: CASSTVQGAWVTEAFF. CDR3 DNA: TGCGCCAGCAGCACGGTCCAGGGGGCGTGGGTCACTGAAGCTTTCTTT.

The chain combines TRBV19 with TRBJ2-2, with TRBD2 identical over 10 bases. CDR3 length: 15 residues. Germline loops: CDR1 LNHDA, CDR2 SQIVND (reference sequence). After removal of 4 bases from V and 6 bases from J, the junction contained 5 bases not matched to a gene. The CDR3 bases are TGTGCCAGTAGTACTAGCGGGAGCTGGGCCGGGGAGCTGTTTTTT. Residues: CASSTSGSWAGELFF.

This chain connects TRBV30 to TRBJ1-4; D is possibly TRBD1 (5 bases). Deletions cut 3 bases from V and 7 bases from J, with 9 bases between. The CDR3 sequence is 12 residues long. Germline CDR1 and CDR2: GTSNPN and SVGIG (reference sequence). The CDR3 is CAWSREGEKLFF. The CDR3 DNA is TGTGCCTGGAGCAGGGAGGGTGAAAAACTGTTTTTT.

The chain has TRBV7-9 and TRBJ2-2, with 9 nucleotides matching TRBD1. The germline CDR1 and CDR2 sequences are SEHNR and FQNEAQ (reference sequence). The CDR3 runs 15 residues. With 4 bases clipped from V and 4 bases from J, the junction kept 4 bases outside the gene matches. The DNA for the CDR3 is TGTGCCAGCAGCTCCCTGACAGGGGGCACCGGGGAGCTGTTTTTT. As protein: CASSSLTGGTGELFF.

The genes are TRBV13 and TRBJ1-1; the D is unclear. The ends were cut back, 2 bases at V and 5 bases at J, with 12 bases in the middle. Germline V gives CDR1 PRHDT, CDR2 FYEKMQ (reference sequence). CDR3 length: 14 residues. DNA of the CDR3: TGTGCCAGCAGCTTAAGTTGGTCCGGGACTGAAGCTTTCTTT. Its protein product is CASSLSWSGTEAFF. The full variable domain, completed using reference TRBV13 and TRBJ1-1, is AAGVIQSPRHLIKEKRETATLKCYPIPRHDTVYWYQQGPGQDPQFLISFYEKMQSDKGSIPDRFSAQQFSDYHSELNMSSLELGDSALYFCASSLSWSGTEAFFGQGTRLTVV.

The CDR3 protein is CASSGQGTNYGYTF. The CDR3 DNA reads TGTGCCAGCTCAGGACAGGGGACTAACTATGGCTACACCTTC. The gene calls are TRBV6-6 and TRBJ1-2; TRBD1 matches 9 bases. The CDR3 consists of 14 residues. Germline V CDR1 and CDR2: MNHNY, SVGAGI (reference sequence). The ends lost 8 bases at V and 0 bases at J; junction bases unmatched: 4.

The sample holds a few counts of this clone. This chain uses TRBV4-1 with TRBJ1-2; 7 bases map to TRBD1. Trimming removed 4 bases from V and 4 bases from J; junction bases left unmatched: 6. Germline assignment: CDR1 MGHRA and CDR2 YSYEKL. The CDR3 covers 14 residues. CDR3 coding DNA: TGCGCCAGCAGCCCATTCACAGGGGCCTATGGCTACACCTTC. This encodes CASSPFTGAYGYTF.

The chain has TRBV5-4 and TRBJ2-1; tentatively, D is TRBD1 (5 bases). The germline gives CDR1 SGHNT, CDR2 YYREEE (reference sequence). Trimming stripped 3 bases from V and 11 bases from J, with 9 bases between. This CDR3 spans 11 amino acids. CDR3 sequence reads: CASSSQGKQFF. The DNA of the CDR3 is TGTGCCAGCAGCTCCCAGGGTAAGCAGTTCTTC.

This clone appeared once. In nucleotides, the CDR3 is TGCGCCAGCAGCGTCCCGGACGGGAGGTTCCCCTACAATGAGCAGTTCTTC. Residues: CASSVPDGRFPYNEQFF. J is TRBJ2-1 and V is TRBV5-1; 7 nucleotides align to TRBD2. CDR3 length: 17 residues. The V and J ends lost 4 bases and 2 bases, in that order; junction bases with no gene match: 12. Germline CDR1 and CDR2: SGHRS and YFSETQ.

This clone showed up just once. This chain links TRBV5-6 with TRBJ2-7, with 7 positions matching TRBD2. The CDR3 covers 13 residues. With 4 bases clipped from V and 2 bases from J, the junction kept 3 bases outside the gene matches. The germline gives CDR1 SGHDT, CDR2 YYEEEE. The CDR3 protein is CASSRGRTYEQYF. CDR3 DNA sequence: TGTGCCAGCAGCCGCGGGAGAACCTACGAGCAGTACTTC.

The rearrangement uses TRBV24-1 and TRBJ2-1; 12 bases fit TRBD2. The V segment lost 3 bases and the J segment 13 bases; nucleotides outside the gene matches: 3. This CDR3 spans 13 amino acids. Germline V gene sequence: CDR1 KGHDR, CDR2 SFDVKD. This CDR3 is CATSDPSGRAQFF. For the CDR3, the DNA is TGTGCCACCAGTGATCCTAGCGGGAGGGCTCAGTTCTTC.

This chain connects TRBV6-1 to TRBJ2-3; unclear D gene. Trimming took off 0 bases at V and 4 bases at J, with 5 bases between the two ends. Germline V gene sequence: CDR1 MNHNS, CDR2 SASEGT. The CDR3 spans 13 residues. CDR3 amino acids: CASSEARADTQYF. In nucleotides, the CDR3 is TGTGCCAGCAGTGAAGCGCGCGCAGATACGCAGTATTTT.

The rearrangement joins TRBV15 to TRBJ2-7; 13 bases are a match to TRBD2. The CDR3 consists of 15 residues. The germline V gene has CDR1 LNHNV and CDR2 YYDKDF (reference sequence). V lost 4 bases and J lost 2; bases outside the gene matches: 2. The CDR3 nucleotides read TGTGCCACCAGCATGGGACTAGCGGGACCCTACGAGCAGTACTTC. Its protein is CATSMGLAGPYEQYF.

The V and J genes are TRBV5-1 and TRBJ2-2; TRBD1 aligns across 7 bases. Germline values: CDR1 SGHRS, CDR2 YFSETQ. V was pared by 4 bases and J by 6 bases, with 6 bases of the junction left unmatched. This CDR3 is built from 14 residues. CDR3 amino acids: CASSPGQIPGELFF. The DNA for the CDR3 is TGCGCCAGCAGCCCGGGACAGATCCCCGGGGAGCTGTTTTTT.

As to this clone: The limits of the CDR3 on the DNA are not certain, so only TCRdb's listed CDR3 is given. The chain joins TRBV28 to TRBJ2-2; TRBD2 is the table's D call and was not checked against the DNA. Germline V CDR1 and CDR2: MDHEN, SYDVKM. The CDR3 totals 15 residues, both ends included. The CDR3 spells CASSLGGITPGSCFF.

The chain carries TRBV30 and TRBJ1-1; possibly TRBD1 for D (6 bases). Trimming cost V 5 bases and J 3 bases, with 16 bases left between them. This CDR3 region has 14 residues. Germline loops: CDR1 GTSNPN, CDR2 SVGIG (reference sequence). Here the CDR3 reads CAWDQGPGDTEAFF. The CDR3 region has the DNA TGTGCCTGGGACCAGGGCCCAGGGGACACTGAAGCTTTCTTT.

The chain is built from TRBV29-1 and TRBJ2-1; perhaps TRBD2 as D (6 bases). CDR1 is SQVTM and CDR2 is ANQGSEA in the germline V gene. CDR3 length: 14 amino acids. Between the trimmed V and J ends, which lost 4 bases and 4 bases, there was a span of 14 bases. Here the CDR3 reads CSVAGLATYNEQFF. CDR3 in DNA: TGCAGCGTTGCTGGGCTAGCGACTTACAATGAGCAGTTCTTC.